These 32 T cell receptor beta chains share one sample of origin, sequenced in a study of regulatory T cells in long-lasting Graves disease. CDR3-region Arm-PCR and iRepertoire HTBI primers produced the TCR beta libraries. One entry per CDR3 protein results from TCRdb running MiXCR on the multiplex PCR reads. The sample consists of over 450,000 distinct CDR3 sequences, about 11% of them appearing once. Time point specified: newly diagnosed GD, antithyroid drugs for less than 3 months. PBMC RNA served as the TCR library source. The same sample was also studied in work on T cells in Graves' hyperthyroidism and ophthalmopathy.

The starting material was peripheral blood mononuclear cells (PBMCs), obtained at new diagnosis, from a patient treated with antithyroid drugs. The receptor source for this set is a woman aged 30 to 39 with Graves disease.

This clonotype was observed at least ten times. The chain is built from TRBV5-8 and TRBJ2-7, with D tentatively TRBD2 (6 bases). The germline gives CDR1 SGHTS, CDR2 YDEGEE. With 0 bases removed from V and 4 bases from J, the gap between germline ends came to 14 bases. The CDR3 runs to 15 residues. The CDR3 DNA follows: TGTGCCAGCAGCTTGGAACTAGCAGATATATACGAGCAGTACTTC. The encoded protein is CASSLELADIYEQYF.

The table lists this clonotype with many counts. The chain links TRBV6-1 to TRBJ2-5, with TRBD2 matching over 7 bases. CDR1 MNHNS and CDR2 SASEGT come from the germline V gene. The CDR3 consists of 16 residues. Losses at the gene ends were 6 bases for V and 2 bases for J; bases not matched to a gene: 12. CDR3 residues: CASRESLRDYQETQYF. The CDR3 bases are TGTGCCAGCAGGGAAAGCCTTCGGGACTATCAAGAGACCCAGTACTTC.

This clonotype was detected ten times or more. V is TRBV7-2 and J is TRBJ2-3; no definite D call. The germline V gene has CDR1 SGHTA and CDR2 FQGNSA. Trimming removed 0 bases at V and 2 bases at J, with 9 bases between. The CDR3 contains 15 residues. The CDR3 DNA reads TGTGCCAGCAGCTTAGCGGGCCTTTACACAGATACGCAGTATTTT. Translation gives CASSLAGLYTDTQYF.

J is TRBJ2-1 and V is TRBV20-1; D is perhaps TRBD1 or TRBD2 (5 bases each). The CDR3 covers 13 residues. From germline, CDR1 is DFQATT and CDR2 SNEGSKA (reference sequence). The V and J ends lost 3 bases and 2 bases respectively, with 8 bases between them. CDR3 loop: CSASGTAYNEQFF. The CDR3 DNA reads TGCAGTGCTAGCGGGACCGCCTACAATGAGCAGTTCTTC.

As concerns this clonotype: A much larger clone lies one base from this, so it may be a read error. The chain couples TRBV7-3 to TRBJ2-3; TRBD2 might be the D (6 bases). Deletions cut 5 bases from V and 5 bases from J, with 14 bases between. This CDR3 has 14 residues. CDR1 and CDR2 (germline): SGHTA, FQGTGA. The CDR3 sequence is CASSQGTEGDTQYF. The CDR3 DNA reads TGTGCCAGCAGCCAAGGGACGGAGGGAGATACGCAGTATTTT. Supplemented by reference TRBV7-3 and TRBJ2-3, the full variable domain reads GAGVSQTPSNKVTEKGKYVELRCDPISGHTALYWYRQSLGQGPEFLIYFQGTGAADDSGLPNDRFFAVRPEGSVSTLKIQRTERGDSAVYLCASSQGTEGDTQYFGPGTRLTVL.

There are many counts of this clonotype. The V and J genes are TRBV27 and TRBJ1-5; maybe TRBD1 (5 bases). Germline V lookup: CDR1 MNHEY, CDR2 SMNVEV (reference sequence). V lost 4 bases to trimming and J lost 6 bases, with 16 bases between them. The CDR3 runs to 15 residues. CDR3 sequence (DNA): TGTGCCAGCAGTTCCTCCTCAGGGTTTCGTCAGCCCCAGCATTTT. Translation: CASSSSSGFRQPQHF.

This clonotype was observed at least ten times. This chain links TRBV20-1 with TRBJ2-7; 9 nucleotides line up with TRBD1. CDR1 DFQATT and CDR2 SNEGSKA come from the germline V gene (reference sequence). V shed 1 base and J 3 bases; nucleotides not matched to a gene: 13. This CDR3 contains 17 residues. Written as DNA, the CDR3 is TGCAGTGCTAGAGGACTCTGGACAGGGGACCTCTTCTACGAGCAGTACTTC. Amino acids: CSARGLWTGDLFYEQYF.

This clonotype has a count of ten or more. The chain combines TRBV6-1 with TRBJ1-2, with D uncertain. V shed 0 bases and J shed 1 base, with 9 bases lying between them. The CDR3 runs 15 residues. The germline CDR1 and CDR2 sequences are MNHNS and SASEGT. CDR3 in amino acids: CASSEARHHNYGYTF. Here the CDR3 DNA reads TGTGCCAGCAGTGAAGCGAGACACCATAACTATGGCTACACCTTC.

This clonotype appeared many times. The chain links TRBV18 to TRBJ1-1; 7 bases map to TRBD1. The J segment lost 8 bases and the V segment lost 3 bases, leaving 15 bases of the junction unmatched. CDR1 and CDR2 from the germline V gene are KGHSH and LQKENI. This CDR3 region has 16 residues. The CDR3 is CASSPRPTGPGREAFF. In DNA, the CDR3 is TGTGCCAGCTCACCGCGTCCGACAGGGCCGGGCAGGGAAGCTTTCTTT.

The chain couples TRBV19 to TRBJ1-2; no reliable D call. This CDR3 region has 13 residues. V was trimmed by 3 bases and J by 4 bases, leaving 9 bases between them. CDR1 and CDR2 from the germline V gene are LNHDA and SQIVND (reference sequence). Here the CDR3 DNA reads TGTGCCAGTAGTATCCTCGGTATCTATGGCTACACCTTC. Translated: CASSILGIYGYTF. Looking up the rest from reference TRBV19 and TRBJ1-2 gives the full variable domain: DGGITQSPKYLFRKEGQNVTLSCEQNLNHDAMYWYRQDPGQGLRLIYYSQIVNDFQKGDIAEGYSVSREKKESFPLTVTSAQKNPTAFYLCASSILGIYGYTFGSGTRLTVV.

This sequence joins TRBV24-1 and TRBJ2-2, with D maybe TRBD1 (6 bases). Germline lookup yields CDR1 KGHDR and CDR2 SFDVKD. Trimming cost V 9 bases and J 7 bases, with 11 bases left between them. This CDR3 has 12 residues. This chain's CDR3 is CATGTGFGELFF. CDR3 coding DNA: TGTGCCACCGGAACAGGGTTCGGGGAGCTGTTTTTT.

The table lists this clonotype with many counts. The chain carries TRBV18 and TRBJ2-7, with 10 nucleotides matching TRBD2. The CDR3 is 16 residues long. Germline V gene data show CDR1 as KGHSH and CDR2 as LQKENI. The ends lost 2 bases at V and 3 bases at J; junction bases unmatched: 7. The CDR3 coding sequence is TGTGCCAGCTCACCATTTGCCACTAGCGGGAACTACGAGCAGTACTTC. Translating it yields CASSPFATSGNYEQYF.

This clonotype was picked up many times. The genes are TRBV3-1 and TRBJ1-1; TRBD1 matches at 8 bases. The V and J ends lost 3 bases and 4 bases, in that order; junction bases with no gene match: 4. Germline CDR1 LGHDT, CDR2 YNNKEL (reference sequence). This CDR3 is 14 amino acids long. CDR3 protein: CASSHGTGGTEAFF. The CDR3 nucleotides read TGTGCCAGCAGCCATGGGACAGGAGGCACTGAAGCTTTCTTT.

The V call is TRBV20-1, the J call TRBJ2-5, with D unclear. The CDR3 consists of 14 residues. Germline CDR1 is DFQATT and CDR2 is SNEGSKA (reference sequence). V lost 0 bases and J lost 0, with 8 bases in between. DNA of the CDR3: TGCAGTGCTAGAGATAGGCTCCACCAAGAGACCCAGTACTTC. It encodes CSARDRLHQETQYF.

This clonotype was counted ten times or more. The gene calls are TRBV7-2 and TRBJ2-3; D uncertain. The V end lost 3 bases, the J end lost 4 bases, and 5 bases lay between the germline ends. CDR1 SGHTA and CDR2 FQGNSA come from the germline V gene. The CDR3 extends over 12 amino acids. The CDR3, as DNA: TGTGCCAGCAGCTTCAGGTCAGATACGCAGTATTTT. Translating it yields CASSFRSDTQYF.

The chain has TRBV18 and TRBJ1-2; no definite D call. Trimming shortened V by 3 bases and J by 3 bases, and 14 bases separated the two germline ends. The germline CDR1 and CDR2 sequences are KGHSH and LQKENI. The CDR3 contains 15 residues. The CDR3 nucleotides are TGTGCCAGCTCACCCACGGTGGGAGACGACTATGGCTACACCTTC. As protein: CASSPTVGDDYGYTF. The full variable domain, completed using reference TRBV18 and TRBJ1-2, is NAGVMQNPRHLVRRRGQEARLRCSPMKGHSHVYWYRQLPEEGLKFMVYLQKENIIDESGMPKERFSAEFPKEGPSILRIQQVVRGDSAAYFCASSPTVGDDYGYTFGSGTRLTVV.

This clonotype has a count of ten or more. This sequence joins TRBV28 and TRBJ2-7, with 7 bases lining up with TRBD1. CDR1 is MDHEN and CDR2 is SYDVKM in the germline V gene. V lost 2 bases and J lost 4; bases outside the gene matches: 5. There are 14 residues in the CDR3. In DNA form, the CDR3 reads TGTGCCAGCAGTTTACAACAGGGGAGTTACGAGCAGTACTTC. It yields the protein CASSLQQGSYEQYF.

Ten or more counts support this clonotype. The chain's CDR3 is CASSETGTSRQYF. The CDR3 DNA follows: TGTGCCAGCAGTGAAACGGGCACTTCCCGGCAGTACTTC. The rearrangement joins TRBV2 to TRBJ2-7; no firm D call. Trimming stripped 2 bases from V and 9 bases from J, with 14 bases between. The CDR3 covers 13 residues. Looked up from germline, CDR1 is SNHLY and CDR2 is FYNNEI.

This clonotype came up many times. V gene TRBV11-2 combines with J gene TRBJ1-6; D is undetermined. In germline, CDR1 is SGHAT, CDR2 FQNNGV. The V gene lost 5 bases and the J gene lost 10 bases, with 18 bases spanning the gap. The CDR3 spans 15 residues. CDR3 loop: CASSPPEGSRSPLHF. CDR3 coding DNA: TGTGCCAGCAGCCCGCCTGAGGGTTCACGATCACCCCTCCACTTT.

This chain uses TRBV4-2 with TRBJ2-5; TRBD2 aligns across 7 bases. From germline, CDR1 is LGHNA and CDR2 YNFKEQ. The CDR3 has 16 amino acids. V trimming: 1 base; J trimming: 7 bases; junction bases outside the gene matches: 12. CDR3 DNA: TGTGCCAGCAGCCAAGGGGGGACGGGGGAGGGAGCGACCCAGTACTTC. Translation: CASSQGGTGEGATQYF.

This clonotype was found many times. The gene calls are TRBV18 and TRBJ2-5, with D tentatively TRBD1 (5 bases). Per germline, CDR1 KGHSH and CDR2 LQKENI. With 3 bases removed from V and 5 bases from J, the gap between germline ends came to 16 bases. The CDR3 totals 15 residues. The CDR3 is CASSPSSGFVETQYF. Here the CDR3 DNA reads TGTGCCAGCTCACCGTCTTCAGGGTTTGTTGAGACCCAGTACTTC.

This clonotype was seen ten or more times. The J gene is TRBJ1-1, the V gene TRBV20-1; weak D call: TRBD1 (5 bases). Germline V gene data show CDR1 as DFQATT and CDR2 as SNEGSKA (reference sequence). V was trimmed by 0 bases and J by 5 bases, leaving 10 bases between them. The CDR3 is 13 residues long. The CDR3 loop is CSARDRRGTEAFF. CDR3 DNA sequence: TGCAGTGCTAGAGATAGGCGGGGGACTGAAGCTTTCTTT.

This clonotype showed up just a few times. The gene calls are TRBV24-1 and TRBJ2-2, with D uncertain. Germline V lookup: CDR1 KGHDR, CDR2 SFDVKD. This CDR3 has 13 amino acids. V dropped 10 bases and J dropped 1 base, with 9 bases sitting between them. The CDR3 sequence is CATEERNTGELFF. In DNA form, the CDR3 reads TGTGCCACGGAAGAAAGGAACACCGGGGAGCTGTTTTTT.

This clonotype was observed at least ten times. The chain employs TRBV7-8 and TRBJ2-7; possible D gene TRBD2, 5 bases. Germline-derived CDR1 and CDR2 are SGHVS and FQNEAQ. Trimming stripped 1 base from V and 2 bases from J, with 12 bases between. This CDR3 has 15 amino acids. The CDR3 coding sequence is TGTGCCAGCAGCTTAGACGCGGGTAAAACCTACGAGCAGTACTTC. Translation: CASSLDAGKTYEQYF.

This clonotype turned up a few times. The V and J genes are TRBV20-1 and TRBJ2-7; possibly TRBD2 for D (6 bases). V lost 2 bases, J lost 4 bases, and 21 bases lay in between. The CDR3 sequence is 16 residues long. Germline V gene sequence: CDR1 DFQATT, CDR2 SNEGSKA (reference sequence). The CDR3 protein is CSARIRGTPTLYEQYF. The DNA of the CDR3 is TGCAGTGCTAGAATCAGAGGGACTCCAACCCTATACGAGCAGTACTTC.

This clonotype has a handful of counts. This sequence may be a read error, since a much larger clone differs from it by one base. In DNA form, the CDR3 reads TGTGCCAGCAGCGAGGACAGGGACTATGGCTACACCTTC. It specifies CASSEDRDYGYTF. The chain carries TRBV7-9 and TRBJ1-2; TRBD1 matches 8 bases. Germline V gene sequence: CDR1 SEHNR, CDR2 FQNEAQ (reference sequence). V trimming: 5 bases; J trimming: 3 bases; junction bases outside the gene matches: 2. The CDR3 sequence is 13 residues long.

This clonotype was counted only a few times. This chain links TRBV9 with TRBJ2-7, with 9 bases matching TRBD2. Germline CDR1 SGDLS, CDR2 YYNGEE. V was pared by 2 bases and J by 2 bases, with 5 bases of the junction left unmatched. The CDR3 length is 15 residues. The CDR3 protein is CASSVGLALTYEQYF. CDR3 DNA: TGTGCCAGCAGCGTCGGACTAGCGCTCACCTACGAGCAGTACTTC.

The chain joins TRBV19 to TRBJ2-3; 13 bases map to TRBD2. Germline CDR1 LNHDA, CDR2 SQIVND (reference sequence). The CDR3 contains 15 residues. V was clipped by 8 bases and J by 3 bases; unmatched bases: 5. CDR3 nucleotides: TGTGCCAGTGGGGGACTAGCGGGAATAACAGATACGCAGTATTTT. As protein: CASGGLAGITDTQYF. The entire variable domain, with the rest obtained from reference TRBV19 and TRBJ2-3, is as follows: DGGITQSPKYLFRKEGQNVTLSCEQNLNHDAMYWYRQDPGQGLRLIYYSQIVNDFQKGDIAEGYSVSREKKESFPLTVTSAQKNPTAFYLCASGGLAGITDTQYFGPGTRLTVL.

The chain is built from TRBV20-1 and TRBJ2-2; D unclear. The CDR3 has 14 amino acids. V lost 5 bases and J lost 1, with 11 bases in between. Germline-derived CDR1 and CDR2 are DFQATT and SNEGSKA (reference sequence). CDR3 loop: CSAHRALNTGELFF. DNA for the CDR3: TGCAGTGCTCACAGAGCCTTGAACACCGGGGAGCTGTTTTTT.

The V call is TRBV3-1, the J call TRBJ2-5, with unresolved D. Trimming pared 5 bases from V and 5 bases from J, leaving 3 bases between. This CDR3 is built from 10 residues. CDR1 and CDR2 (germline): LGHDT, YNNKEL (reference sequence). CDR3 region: CASSSETQYF. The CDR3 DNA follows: TGTGCCAGCAGCTCGGAGACCCAGTACTTC.

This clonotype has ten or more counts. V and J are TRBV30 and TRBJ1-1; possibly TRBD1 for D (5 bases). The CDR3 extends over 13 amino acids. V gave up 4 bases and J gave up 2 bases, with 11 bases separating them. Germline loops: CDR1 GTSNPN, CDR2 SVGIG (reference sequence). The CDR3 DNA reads TGTGCCTGGAATAGACAGAGAAACACTGAAGCTTTCTTT. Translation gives CAWNRQRNTEAFF.

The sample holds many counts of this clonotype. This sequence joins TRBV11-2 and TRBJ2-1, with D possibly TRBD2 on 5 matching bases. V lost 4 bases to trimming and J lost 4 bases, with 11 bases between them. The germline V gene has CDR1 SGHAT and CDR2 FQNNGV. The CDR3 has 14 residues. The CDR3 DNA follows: TGTGCCAGCAGCTCGGCACTAGAATACAATGAGCAGTTCTTC. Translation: CASSSALEYNEQFF.